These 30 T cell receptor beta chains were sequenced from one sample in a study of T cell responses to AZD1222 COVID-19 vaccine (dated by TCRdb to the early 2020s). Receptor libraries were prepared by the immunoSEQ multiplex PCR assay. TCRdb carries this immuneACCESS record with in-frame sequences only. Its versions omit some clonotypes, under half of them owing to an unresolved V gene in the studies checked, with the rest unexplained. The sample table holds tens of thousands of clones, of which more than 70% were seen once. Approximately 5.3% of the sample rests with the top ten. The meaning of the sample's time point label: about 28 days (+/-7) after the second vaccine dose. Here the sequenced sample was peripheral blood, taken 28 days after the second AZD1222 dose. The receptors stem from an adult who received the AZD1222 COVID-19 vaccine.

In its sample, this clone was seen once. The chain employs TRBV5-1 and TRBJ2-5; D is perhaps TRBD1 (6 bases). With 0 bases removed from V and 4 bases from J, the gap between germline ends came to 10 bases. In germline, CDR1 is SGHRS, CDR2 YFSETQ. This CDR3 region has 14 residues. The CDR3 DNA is TGCGCCAGCAGCTTGGACAGGGTAGGAGAGACCCAGTACTTC. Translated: CASSLDRVGETQYF.

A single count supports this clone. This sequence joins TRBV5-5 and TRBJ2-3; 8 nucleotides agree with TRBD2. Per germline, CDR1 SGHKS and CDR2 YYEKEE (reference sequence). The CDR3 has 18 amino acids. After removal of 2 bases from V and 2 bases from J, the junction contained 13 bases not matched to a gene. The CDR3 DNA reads TGTGCCAGCAGCTTTGGGAGGGGACTAGGGGGATACACAGATACGCAGTATTTT. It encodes CASSFGRGLGGYTDTQYF.

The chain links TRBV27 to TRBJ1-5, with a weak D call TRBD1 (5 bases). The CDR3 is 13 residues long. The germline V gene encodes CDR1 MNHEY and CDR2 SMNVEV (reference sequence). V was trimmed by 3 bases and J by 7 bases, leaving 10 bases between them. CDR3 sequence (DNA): TGTGCCAGCAGTTTCCAGGGCGACCAGCCCCAGCATTTT. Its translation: CASSFQGDQPQHF.

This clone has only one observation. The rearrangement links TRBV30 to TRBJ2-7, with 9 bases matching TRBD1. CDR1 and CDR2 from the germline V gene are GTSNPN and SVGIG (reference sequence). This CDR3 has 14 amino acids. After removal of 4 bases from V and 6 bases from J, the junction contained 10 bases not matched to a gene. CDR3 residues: CAWTLGTGFFEQYF. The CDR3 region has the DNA TGTGCCTGGACATTGGGGACAGGGTTTTTCGAGCAGTACTTC. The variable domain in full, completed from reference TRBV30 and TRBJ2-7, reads SQTIHQWPATLVQPVGSPLSLECTVEGTSNPNLYWYRQAAGRGLQLLFYSVGIGQISSEVPQNLSASRPQDRQFILSSKKLLLSDSGFYLCAWTLGTGFFEQYFGPGTRLTVT.

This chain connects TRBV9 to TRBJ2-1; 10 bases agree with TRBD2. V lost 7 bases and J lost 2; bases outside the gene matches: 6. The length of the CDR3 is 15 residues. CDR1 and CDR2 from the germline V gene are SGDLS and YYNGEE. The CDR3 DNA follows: TGTGCCAGCGGGCAAAGCGGGGGGGCCTACAATGAGCAGTTCTTC. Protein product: CASGQSGGAYNEQFF.

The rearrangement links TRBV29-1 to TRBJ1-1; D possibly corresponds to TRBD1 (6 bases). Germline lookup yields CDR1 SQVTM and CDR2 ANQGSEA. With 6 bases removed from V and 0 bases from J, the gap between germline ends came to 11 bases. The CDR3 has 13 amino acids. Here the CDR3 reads CSVLGTLNTEAFF. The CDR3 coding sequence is TGCAGCGTACTCGGGACACTGAACACTGAAGCTTTCTTT.

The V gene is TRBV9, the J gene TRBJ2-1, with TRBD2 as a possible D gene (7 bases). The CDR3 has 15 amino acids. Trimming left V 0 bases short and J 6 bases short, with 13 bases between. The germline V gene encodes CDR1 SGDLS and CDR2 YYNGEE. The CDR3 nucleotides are TGTGCCAGCAGCGTAGGGCGGGGGCGTGGCAATGAGCAGTTCTTC. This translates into CASSVGRGRGNEQFF.

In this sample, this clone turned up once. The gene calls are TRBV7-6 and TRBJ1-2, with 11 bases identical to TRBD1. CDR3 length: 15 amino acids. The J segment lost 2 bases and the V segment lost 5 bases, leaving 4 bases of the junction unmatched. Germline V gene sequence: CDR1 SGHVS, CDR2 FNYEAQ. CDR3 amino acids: CASSPWTGGNYGYTF. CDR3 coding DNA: TGTGCCAGCAGCCCGTGGACAGGGGGCAACTATGGCTACACCTTC.

The CDR3 DNA sequence: TGTGCCAGCAGGAGACAGGGAGGGTTCGGCTACGAGCAGTACTTC. This translates into CASRRQGGFGYEQYF. This rearrangement joins TRBV2 to TRBJ2-7; D possibly uses TRBD1 or TRBD2 (7 bases each). The germline V and J ends were trimmed by 6 bases and 3 bases, with 18 bases remaining between them. The CDR3 contains 15 residues. CDR1 is SNHLY, CDR2 FYNNEI, per germline.

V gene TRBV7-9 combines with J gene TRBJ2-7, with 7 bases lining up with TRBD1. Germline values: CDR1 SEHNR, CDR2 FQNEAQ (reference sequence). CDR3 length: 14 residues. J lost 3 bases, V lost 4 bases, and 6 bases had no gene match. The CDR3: CASSSPRDSYEQYF. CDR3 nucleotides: TGTGCCAGCAGCTCACCCCGGGACAGCTACGAGCAGTACTTC.

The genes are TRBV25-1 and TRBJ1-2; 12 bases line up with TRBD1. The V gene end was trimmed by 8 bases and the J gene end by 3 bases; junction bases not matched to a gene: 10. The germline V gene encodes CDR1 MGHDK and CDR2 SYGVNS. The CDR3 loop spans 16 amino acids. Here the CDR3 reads CASRKPGTGGDYGYTF. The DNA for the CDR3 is TGTGCCAGCCGTAAACCCGGGACAGGGGGCGACTATGGCTACACCTTC.

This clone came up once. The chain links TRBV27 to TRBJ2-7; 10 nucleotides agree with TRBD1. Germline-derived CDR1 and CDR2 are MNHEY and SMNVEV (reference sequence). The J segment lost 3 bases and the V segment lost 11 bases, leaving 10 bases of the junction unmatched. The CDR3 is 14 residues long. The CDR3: CASSHGDRGYEQYF. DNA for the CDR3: TGTGCCTCCTCCCACGGGGACAGGGGCTACGAGCAGTACTTC.

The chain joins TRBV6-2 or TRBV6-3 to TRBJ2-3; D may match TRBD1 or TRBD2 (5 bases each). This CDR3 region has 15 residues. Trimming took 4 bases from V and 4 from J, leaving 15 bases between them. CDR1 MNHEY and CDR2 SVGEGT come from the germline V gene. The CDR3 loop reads CASSSPALGADTQYF. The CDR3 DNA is TGTGCCAGCAGTTCGCCCGCCTTGGGGGCAGATACGCAGTATTTT.

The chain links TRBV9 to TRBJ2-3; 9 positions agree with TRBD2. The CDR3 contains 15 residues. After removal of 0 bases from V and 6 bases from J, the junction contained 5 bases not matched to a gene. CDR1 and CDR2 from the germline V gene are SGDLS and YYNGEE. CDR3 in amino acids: CASSVGGGAVDTQYF. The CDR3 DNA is TGTGCCAGCAGCGTAGGCGGGGGGGCGGTCGATACGCAGTATTTT.

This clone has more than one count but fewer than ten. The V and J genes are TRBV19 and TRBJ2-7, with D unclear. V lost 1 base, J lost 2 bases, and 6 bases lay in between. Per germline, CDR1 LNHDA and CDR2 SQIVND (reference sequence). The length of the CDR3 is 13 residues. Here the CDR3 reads CASSIGPAYEQYV. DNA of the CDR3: TGTGCCAGTAGTATAGGTCCGGCCTACGAGCAGTACGTC.

CDR3 protein: CASSLALTAQETQYF. The CDR3 nucleotides are TGCGCCAGCAGCTTGGCTCTGACAGCTCAAGAGACCCAGTACTTC. The rearrangement uses TRBV5-1 and TRBJ2-5, with TRBD1 as a possible D gene (5 bases). Germline lookup yields CDR1 SGHRS and CDR2 YFSETQ. The CDR3 length is 15 residues. The V and J ends lost 0 bases and 2 bases respectively, with 11 bases between them.

DNA for the CDR3: TGTGCCAGCAGCGTCGGGGGGTCAAGCTCTGGAAACACCATATATTTT. The encoded protein is CASSVGGSSSGNTIYF. V gene TRBV9 combines with J gene TRBJ1-3; D perhaps matches TRBD1 (5 bases). The CDR3 is 16 residues long. Germline V gives CDR1 SGDLS, CDR2 YYNGEE. The V and J ends lost 2 bases and 0 bases respectively, with 12 bases between them.

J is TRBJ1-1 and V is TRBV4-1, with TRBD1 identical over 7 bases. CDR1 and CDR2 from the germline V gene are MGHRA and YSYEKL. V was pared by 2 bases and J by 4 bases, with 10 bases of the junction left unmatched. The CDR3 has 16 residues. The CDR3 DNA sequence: TGCGCCAGCAGCCAATACTTTGACAGGGAGTTCACTGAAGCTTTCTTT. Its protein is CASSQYFDREFTEAFF.

CDR3 amino acids: CASSFVGFDEQFF. For the CDR3, the DNA is TGTGCCAGCAGTTTTGTGGGGTTCGATGAGCAGTTCTTC. This chain connects TRBV12-3 or TRBV12-4 to TRBJ2-1; D ambiguous. V lost 3 bases and J lost 8, with 11 bases in between. The length of the CDR3 is 13 residues.

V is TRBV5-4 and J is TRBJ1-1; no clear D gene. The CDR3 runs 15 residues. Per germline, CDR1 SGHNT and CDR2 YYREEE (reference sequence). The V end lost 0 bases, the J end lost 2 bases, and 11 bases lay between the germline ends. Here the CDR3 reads CASSLDAGTNTEAFF. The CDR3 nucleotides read TGTGCCAGCAGCTTGGACGCAGGAACAAACACTGAAGCTTTCTTT.

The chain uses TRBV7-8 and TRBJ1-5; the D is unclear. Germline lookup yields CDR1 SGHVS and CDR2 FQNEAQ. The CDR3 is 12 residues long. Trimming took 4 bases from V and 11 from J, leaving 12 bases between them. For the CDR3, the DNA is TGTGCCAGCAGCTCAGAGACGGGGTCCCAGCATTTT. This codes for CASSSETGSQHF.

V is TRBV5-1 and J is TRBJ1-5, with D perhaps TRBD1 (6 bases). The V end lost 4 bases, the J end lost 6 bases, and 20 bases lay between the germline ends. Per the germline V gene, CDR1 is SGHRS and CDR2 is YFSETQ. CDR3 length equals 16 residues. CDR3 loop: CASSPGPGAYGQPQHF. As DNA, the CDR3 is TGCGCCAGCAGCCCCGGTCCGGGGGCTTACGGTCAGCCCCAGCATTTT.

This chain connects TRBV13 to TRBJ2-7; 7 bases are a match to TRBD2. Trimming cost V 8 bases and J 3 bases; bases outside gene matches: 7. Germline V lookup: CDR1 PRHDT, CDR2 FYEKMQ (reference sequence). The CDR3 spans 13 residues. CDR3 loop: CASQRGAFYEQYF. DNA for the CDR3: TGTGCCAGCCAGCGGGGAGCATTCTACGAGCAGTACTTC.

CDR3 amino acids: CASSERRGGQPQHF. The CDR3 DNA reads as TGTGCCAGCAGTGAAAGGAGAGGAGGACAGCCCCAGCATTTT. This chain links TRBV6-1 with TRBJ1-5, with D unresolved. The germline CDR1 and CDR2 sequences are MNHNS and SASEGT. CDR3 length equals 14 residues. V dropped 2 bases and J dropped 7 bases, with 12 bases sitting between them.

In DNA, the CDR3 is TGTGCCAGCAGCTTAGTAGGACTAGCGGGGGGGTACAATGAGCAGTTCTTC. Amino acids: CASSLVGLAGGYNEQFF. The chain employs TRBV7-2 and TRBJ2-1, with 15 bases aligning to TRBD2. Germline CDR1 reads SGHTA; CDR2 reads FQGNSA. This CDR3 has 17 amino acids. V was pared by 1 base and J by 4 bases, with 2 bases of the junction left unmatched.

This CDR3 reads CATGQDSTDTQYF. The CDR3 region has the DNA TGTGCCACCGGACAGGATAGCACAGATACGCAGTATTTT. The gene calls are TRBV24-1 and TRBJ2-3, with 7 bases lining up with TRBD1. This CDR3 has 13 amino acids. With V trimmed by 9 bases and J by 0 bases, 2 bases remained unmatched. From germline, CDR1 is KGHDR and CDR2 SFDVKD.

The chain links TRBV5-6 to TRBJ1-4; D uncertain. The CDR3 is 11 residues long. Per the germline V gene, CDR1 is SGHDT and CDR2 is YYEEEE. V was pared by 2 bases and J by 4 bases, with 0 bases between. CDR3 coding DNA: TGTGCCAGCAGCTTTAATGAAAAACTGTTTTTT. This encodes CASSFNEKLFF.

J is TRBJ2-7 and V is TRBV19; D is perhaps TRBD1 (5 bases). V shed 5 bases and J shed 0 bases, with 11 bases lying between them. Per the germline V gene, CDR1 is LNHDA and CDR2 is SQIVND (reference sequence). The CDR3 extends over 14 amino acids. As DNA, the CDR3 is TGTGCCAGTAGTCAGGGCCCAATCTCCTACGAGCAGTACTTC. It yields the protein CASSQGPISYEQYF.

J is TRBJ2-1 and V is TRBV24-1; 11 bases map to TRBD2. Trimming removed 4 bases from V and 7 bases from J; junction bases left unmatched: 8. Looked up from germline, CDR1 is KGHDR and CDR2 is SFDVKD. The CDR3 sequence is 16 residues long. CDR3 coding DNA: TGTGCCACCAGTGACCCGACTAGCGGGGCCGGGAATGAGCAGTTCTTC. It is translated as CATSDPTSGAGNEQFF.

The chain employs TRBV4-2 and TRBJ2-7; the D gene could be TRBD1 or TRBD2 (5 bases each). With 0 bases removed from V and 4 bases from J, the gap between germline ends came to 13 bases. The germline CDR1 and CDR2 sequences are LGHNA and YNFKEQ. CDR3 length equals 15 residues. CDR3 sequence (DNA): TGTGCCAGCAGCCAAGATCAGTTTGGGGGATACGAGCAGTACTTC. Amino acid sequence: CASSQDQFGGYEQYF.